One sample yielded the 32 T cell receptor beta chains listed below, sequenced in a study of cytomegalovirus exposure and HLA in healthy donors. The PCR ran on 60 Vbeta and 13 Jbeta primers. Assay used: immunoSEQ multiplex PCR; TCRdb lists only in-frame clones, some missing. The table shows 150,000 to 200,000 clones, with around 75% occurring only once. The sample consisted of PBMCs. These receptors all come from a female donor in good health and CMV-seronegative.

This chain joins TRBV30 and TRBJ2-1; 9 bases match TRBD1. Trimming cost V 5 bases and J 11 bases; bases outside gene matches: 13. The germline CDR1 and CDR2 sequences are GTSNPN and SVGIG (reference sequence). CDR3 length: 14 amino acids. In DNA form, the CDR3 reads TGTGCCTGGGCCGGCTCCTCACAGGGGGCAAAGCAGTTCTTC. It codes for CAWAGSSQGAKQFF.

V and J are TRBV6-4 and TRBJ1-2; D is unclear. The CDR3 extends over 13 amino acids. CDR1 and CDR2 from the germline V gene are MRHNA and SNTAGT. The V and J ends lost 2 bases and 8 bases respectively, with 12 bases between them. The DNA for the CDR3 is TGTGCCAGCAGTGACGGTGTGGCGGGGGGCTACACCTTC. Protein sequence: CASSDGVAGGYTF.

The V gene is TRBV28, the J gene TRBJ2-1, with 11 bases aligning to TRBD2. Germline CDR1 reads MDHEN; CDR2 reads SYDVKM. This CDR3 is built from 18 residues. V shed 1 base and J 7 bases; nucleotides not matched to a gene: 12. The CDR3 region has the DNA TGTGCCAGCAGTTTATTGGCAGCACTAGCGGGAGTAGGGAATGAGCAGTTCTTC. Protein: CASSLLAALAGVGNEQFF.

V and J are TRBV19 and TRBJ1-1, with 8 bases matching TRBD1. Trimming removed 5 bases from V and 3 bases from J; junction bases left unmatched: 8. CDR1 and CDR2 from the germline V gene are LNHDA and SQIVND (reference sequence). The CDR3 is 15 amino acids. The CDR3 DNA is TGTGCCAGTAGTGTCCACAGGGGGAGAGACACTGAAGCTTTCTTT. Translating it yields CASSVHRGRDTEAFF.

V is TRBV28 and J is TRBJ2-7; 16 bases agree with TRBD2. This CDR3 region has 16 residues. The trim removed 6 bases at V and 2 bases at J, leaving 4 bases unmatched. Germline V CDR1 and CDR2: MDHEN, SYDVKM. The DNA for the CDR3 is TGTGCCAGCAGCTTGGGACTAGCGGGAGGGACCTACGAGCAGTACTTC. It is translated as CASSLGLAGGTYEQYF.

V gene TRBV28 combines with J gene TRBJ2-7; 10 bases map to TRBD1. Germline V CDR1 and CDR2: MDHEN, SYDVKM. The J segment lost 4 bases and the V segment lost 5 bases, leaving 5 bases of the junction unmatched. The CDR3 has 14 residues. CDR3 in amino acids: CASSNRDRGYEQYF. As DNA, the CDR3 is TGTGCCAGCAGTAACCGGGACAGGGGATACGAGCAGTACTTC.

J is TRBJ1-2 and V is TRBV6-6; weak D call: TRBD1 (5 bases). The CDR3 has 13 amino acids. Germline V gene lookup returns CDR1 MNHNY and CDR2 SVGAGI (reference sequence). Trimming cost V 6 bases and J 5 bases, with 13 bases left between them. CDR3 in DNA: TGTGCCAGCAGGCCAGCAGGGAGGTATGGCTACACCTTC. Translating it yields CASRPAGRYGYTF.

The J gene is TRBJ2-5, the V gene TRBV6-1; 8 nucleotides line up with TRBD2. Germline V gives CDR1 MNHNS, CDR2 SASEGT. With V trimmed by 5 bases and J by 4 bases, 6 bases remained unmatched. The CDR3 is 14 residues long. The CDR3 DNA sequence: TGTGCCAGCAGTATGGACGGGAGGGGAGAGACCCAGTACTTC. Residues: CASSMDGRGETQYF.

The chain is built from TRBV5-6 and TRBJ2-1; 7 bases line up with TRBD2. Germline V CDR1 and CDR2: SGHDT, YYEEEE. Losses at the gene ends were 0 bases for V and 7 bases for J; bases not matched to a gene: 7. There are 15 residues in the CDR3. CDR3 loop: CASSLAGGSLNEQFF. The CDR3 nucleotides read TGTGCCAGCAGCTTGGCTGGCGGGAGCCTAAATGAGCAGTTCTTC.

The chain combines TRBV7-2 with TRBJ1-2; D is possibly TRBD1 (5 bases). Germline assignment: CDR1 SGHTA and CDR2 FQGNSA. Trimming cost V 2 bases and J 3 bases, with 16 bases left between them. CDR3 length: 16 residues. The CDR3 region has the DNA TGTGCCAGCAGCTTAAGACAGTCGAGCGTGGACTATGGCTACACCTTC. Encoded protein: CASSLRQSSVDYGYTF.

The chain combines TRBV28 with TRBJ1-1, with D possibly being TRBD1 (6 bases). In germline, CDR1 is MDHEN, CDR2 SYDVKM. Trimming took 5 bases from V and 0 from J, leaving 10 bases between them. This CDR3 is 14 amino acids long. The CDR3 bases are TGTGCCAGCAGTAGTGGACAGTTGAACACTGAAGCTTTCTTT. It yields the protein CASSSGQLNTEAFF.

V and J are TRBV14 and TRBJ1-1; perhaps TRBD1 as D (5 bases). From germline, CDR1 is SGHDN and CDR2 FVKESK. This CDR3 comprises 16 residues. V lost 3 bases and J lost 5, with 19 bases in between. CDR3 sequence: CASSQAYSGKGTEAFF. The CDR3 nucleotides read TGTGCCAGCAGCCAGGCGTATTCAGGAAAGGGGACTGAAGCTTTCTTT.

V usage is TRBV9 and J usage is TRBJ2-2, with D possibly matching TRBD1 (6 bases). Deletions cut 3 bases from V and 6 bases from J, with 15 bases between. From germline, CDR1 is SGDLS and CDR2 YYNGEE. The CDR3 length is 15 residues. For the CDR3, the DNA is TGTGCCAGCAGCGGGCAAACAGGGATCGCCGGGGAGCTGTTTTTT. Its translation: CASSGQTGIAGELFF.

This clone has only a few counts. The chain is built from TRBV2 and TRBJ1-5, with 8 nucleotides matching TRBD1. Trimming cost V 6 bases and J 0 bases; bases outside gene matches: 10. Germline values: CDR1 SNHLY, CDR2 FYNNEI. The CDR3 covers 17 residues. As DNA, the CDR3 is TGTGCCAGCAGACCCGGGACAGGTATTGATAGCAATCAGCCCCAGCATTTT. Residues: CASRPGTGIDSNQPQHF.

This clone was detected once. The V and J genes are TRBV9 and TRBJ2-7; D possibly corresponds to TRBD1 (6 bases). Germline V gene data show CDR1 as SGDLS and CDR2 as YYNGEE. This CDR3 contains 14 residues. V was pared by 2 bases and J by 0 bases, with 9 bases between. The CDR3: CASSVKDSSYEQYF. The CDR3 DNA sequence: TGTGCCAGCAGCGTCAAGGACAGCTCCTACGAGCAGTACTTC.

V is TRBV11-2 and J is TRBJ2-1; 10 nucleotides align to TRBD2. The trim removed 2 bases at V and 3 bases at J, leaving 4 bases unmatched. This CDR3 has 16 amino acids. Germline loops: CDR1 SGHAT, CDR2 FQNNGV. CDR3 coding DNA: TGTGCCAGCAGCTTAAAGGGACTAGCGTTCTACAATGAGCAGTTCTTC. Protein: CASSLKGLAFYNEQFF. Full variable domain (outside the CDR3, taken from reference TRBV11-2 and TRBJ2-1): EAGVAQSPRYKIIEKRQSVAFWCNPISGHATLYWYQQILGQGPKLLIQFQNNGVVDDSQLPKDRFSAERLKGVDSTLKIQPAKLEDSAVYLCASSLKGLAFYNEQFFGPGTRLTVL.

This chain connects TRBV11-3 to TRBJ2-5, with 13 bases matching TRBD2. Trimming removed 4 bases from V and 5 bases from J; junction bases left unmatched: 19. CDR1 and CDR2 from the germline V gene are SGHNT and YENEEA. The CDR3 totals 20 residues. CDR3: CASSSDSRLAGGFGMETQYF. DNA for the CDR3: TGTGCCAGCAGCTCCGACTCCAGACTAGCGGGGGGATTTGGAATGGAGACCCAGTACTTC.

V is TRBV6-6 and J is TRBJ2-7; 7 bases are a match to TRBD1. In germline, CDR1 is MNHNY, CDR2 SVGAGI (reference sequence). The CDR3 spans 15 residues. After removal of 0 bases from V and 9 bases from J, the junction contained 11 bases not matched to a gene. The CDR3 loop reads CASSYSAGGPLGQYF. The CDR3 coding sequence is TGTGCCAGCAGTTACTCGGCAGGGGGACCACTAGGGCAGTACTTC.

This chain joins TRBV6-1 and TRBJ1-2, with 9 bases matching TRBD1. Germline loops: CDR1 MNHNS, CDR2 SASEGT. Trimming removed 4 bases from V and 4 bases from J; junction bases left unmatched: 4. The CDR3 runs to 14 residues. CDR3 DNA sequence: TGTGCCAGCAGTGCGGGACAGGGCAGCTATGGCTACACCTTC. This codes for CASSAGQGSYGYTF.

This chain connects TRBV6-5 to TRBJ1-1, with 7 bases matching TRBD1. The CDR3 spans 15 residues. Germline values: CDR1 MNHEY, CDR2 SVGAGI. The J segment lost 4 bases and the V segment lost 0 bases, leaving 5 bases of the junction unmatched. The CDR3 DNA reads TGTGCCAGCAGTTACTCGAGATCAGGGGGCACTGAAGCTTTCTTT. Residues: CASSYSRSGGTEAFF.

The chain couples TRBV6-1 to TRBJ2-1; 7 nucleotides match TRBD2. V shed 8 bases, J shed 1 base, and the junction held 8 bases outside the gene matches. From germline, CDR1 is MNHNS and CDR2 SASEGT. This CDR3 is 15 amino acids long. The CDR3 spells CASATSSGSYNEQFF. In nucleotides, the CDR3 is TGTGCCAGCGCAACCTCTAGCGGTTCCTACAATGAGCAGTTCTTC.

The chain has TRBV7-9 and TRBJ1-3; D not certain. This CDR3 has 17 amino acids. Germline V lookup: CDR1 SEHNR, CDR2 FQNEAQ (reference sequence). The germline V and J ends were trimmed by 5 bases and 0 bases, with 17 bases remaining between them. This CDR3 is CASSPTPSGFSGNTIYF. The CDR3 bases are TGTGCCAGCAGCCCTACTCCCTCGGGATTCTCTGGAAACACCATATATTTT.

The chain has TRBV27 and TRBJ2-7, with 8 bases identical to TRBD1. The CDR3 consists of 14 residues. The V segment lost 5 bases and the J segment 0 bases; nucleotides outside the gene matches: 3. Germline CDR1 reads MNHEY; CDR2 reads SMNVEV (reference sequence). CDR3 in DNA: TGTGCCAGCAGTAGACAGGGGAGCTCCTACGAGCAGTACTTC. It codes for CASSRQGSSYEQYF.

Of note for this clone: This same CDR3 is encoded by further DNA sequences in the sample. The chain combines TRBV7-9 with TRBJ2-3; 14 positions match TRBD2. There are 16 residues in the CDR3. V was pared by 4 bases and J by 2 bases, with 2 bases of the junction left unmatched. CDR1 and CDR2 (germline): SEHNR, FQNEAQ (reference sequence). DNA for the CDR3: TGTGCCAGCAGCTCGGGACTAGCGGGGGCCACAGATACGCAGTATTTT. Its protein product is CASSSGLAGATDTQYF.

This chain uses TRBV27 with TRBJ1-1; no firm D call. Germline V gene sequence: CDR1 MNHEY, CDR2 SMNVEV (reference sequence). There are 14 residues in the CDR3. With 3 bases removed from V and 5 bases from J, the gap between germline ends came to 13 bases. The chain's CDR3 is CASSLLSPRTEAFF. The CDR3 DNA follows: TGTGCCAGCAGTTTGTTGTCCCCGAGGACTGAAGCTTTCTTT.

This clone was observed a handful of times. V is TRBV6-5 and J is TRBJ2-7; 7 bases are shared with TRBD1. The CDR3 loop spans 14 amino acids. V shed 5 bases, J shed 2 bases, and the junction held 6 bases outside the gene matches. The germline gives CDR1 MNHEY, CDR2 SVGAGI. The DNA of the CDR3 is TGTGCCAGCAGTCATGACAGGGTGGCCTACGAGCAGTACTTC. Its translation is CASSHDRVAYEQYF.

This CDR3 reads CASSTGGATDTQYF. The CDR3 bases are TGTGCCAGTAGTACGGGGGGGGCAACAGATACGCAGTATTTT. The genes are TRBV19 and TRBJ2-3; 8 bases match TRBD2. J was trimmed by 3 bases and V by 4 bases; bases with no gene match: 3. The CDR3 is 14 amino acids. CDR1 and CDR2 (germline): LNHDA, SQIVND (reference sequence).

The rearrangement links TRBV28 to TRBJ1-2, with D unclear. Trimming shortened V by 2 bases and J by 4 bases, and 14 bases separated the two germline ends. The CDR3 is made up of 15 amino acids. Per the germline V gene, CDR1 is MDHEN and CDR2 is SYDVKM. The CDR3 coding sequence is TGTGCCAGCAGTTTAGGAGGCACGGCCCTCTATGGCTACACCTTC. Amino acids: CASSLGGTALYGYTF.

V gene TRBV6-4 combines with J gene TRBJ2-1; TRBD1 matches 8 bases. Germline V gives CDR1 MRHNA, CDR2 SNTAGT. Germline trimming cut 3 bases from V and 8 bases from J; bases unmatched to any gene: 9. There are 15 residues in the CDR3. CDR3 region: CASSDQPQGVYEQFF. The DNA of the CDR3 is TGTGCCAGCAGTGATCAGCCACAGGGGGTCTATGAGCAGTTCTTC.

This chain uses TRBV29-1 with TRBJ2-3; a possible D gene is TRBD2 (6 bases). Germline-derived CDR1 and CDR2 are SQVTM and ANQGSEA. The V and J ends lost 5 bases and 2 bases respectively, with 20 bases between them. This CDR3 has 16 amino acids. As DNA, the CDR3 is TGCAGCGTTACGGTTGATAGCGGAGGTCCCACAGATACGCAGTATTTT. Residues: CSVTVDSGGPTDTQYF.

This chain uses TRBV4-3 with TRBJ2-4; 9 bases line up with TRBD1. This CDR3 has 14 amino acids. The junction had 1 base not matched to a gene; V was cut back by 1 base and J by 6 bases. Germline lookup yields CDR1 LGHNA and CDR2 YSLEER. CDR3 sequence reads: CASSQADRGNIQYF. The CDR3 coding sequence is TGCGCCAGCAGCCAAGCGGACAGGGGAAACATTCAGTACTTC.

CDR3 amino acids: CASKGYWAGTSGANVLTF. Here the CDR3 DNA reads TGTGCCAGTAAAGGTTACTGGGCAGGGACATCTGGGGCCAACGTCCTGACTTTC. The chain recombines TRBV19 with TRBJ2-6; weak D call: TRBD1 (6 bases). CDR1 is LNHDA and CDR2 is SQIVND in the germline V gene (reference sequence). CDR3 length: 18 residues. Trimming took 7 bases from V and 1 from J, leaving 20 bases between them.